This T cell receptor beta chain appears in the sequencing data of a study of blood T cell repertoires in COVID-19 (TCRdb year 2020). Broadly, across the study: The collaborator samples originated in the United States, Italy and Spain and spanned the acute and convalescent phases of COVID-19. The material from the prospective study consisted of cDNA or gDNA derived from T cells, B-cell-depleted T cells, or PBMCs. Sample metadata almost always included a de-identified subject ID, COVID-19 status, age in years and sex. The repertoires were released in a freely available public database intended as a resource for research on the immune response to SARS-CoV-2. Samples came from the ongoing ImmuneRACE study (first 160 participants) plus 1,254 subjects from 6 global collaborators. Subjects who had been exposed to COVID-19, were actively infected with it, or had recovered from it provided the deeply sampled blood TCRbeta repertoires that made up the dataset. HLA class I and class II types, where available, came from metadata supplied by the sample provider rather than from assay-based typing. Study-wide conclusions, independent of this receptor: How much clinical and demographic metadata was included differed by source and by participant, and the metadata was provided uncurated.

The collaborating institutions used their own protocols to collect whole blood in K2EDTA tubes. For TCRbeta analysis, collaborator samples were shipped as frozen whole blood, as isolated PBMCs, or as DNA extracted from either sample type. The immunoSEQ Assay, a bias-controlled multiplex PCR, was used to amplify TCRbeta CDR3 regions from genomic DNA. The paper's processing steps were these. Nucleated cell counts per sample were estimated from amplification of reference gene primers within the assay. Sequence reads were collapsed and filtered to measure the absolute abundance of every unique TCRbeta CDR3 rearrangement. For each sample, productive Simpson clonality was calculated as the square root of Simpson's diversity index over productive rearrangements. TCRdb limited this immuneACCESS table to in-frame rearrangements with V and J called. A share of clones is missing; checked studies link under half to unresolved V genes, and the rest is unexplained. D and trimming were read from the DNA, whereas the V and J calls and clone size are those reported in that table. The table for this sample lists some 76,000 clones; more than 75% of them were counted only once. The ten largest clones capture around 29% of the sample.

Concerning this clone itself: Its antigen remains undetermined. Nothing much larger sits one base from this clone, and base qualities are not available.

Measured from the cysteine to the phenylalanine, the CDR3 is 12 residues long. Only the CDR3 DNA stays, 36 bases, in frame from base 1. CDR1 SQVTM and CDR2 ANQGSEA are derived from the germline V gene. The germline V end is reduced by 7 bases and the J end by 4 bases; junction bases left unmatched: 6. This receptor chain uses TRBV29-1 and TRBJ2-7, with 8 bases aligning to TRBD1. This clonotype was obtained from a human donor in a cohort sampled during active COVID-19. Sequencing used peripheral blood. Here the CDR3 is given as CSALGQGYEQYF. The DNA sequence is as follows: TGCAGCGCCCTAGGACAGGGTTACGAGCAGTACTTC.